The 12 T cell receptor beta chains listed next were all sequenced from one sample in a study of blood T cells in healthy people across ages. A second about 6 to 12 cycle PCR used barcoded and J-beta primers. TCRdb recomputed calls from the 5' RACE reads with MiXCR, one row per CDR3 protein. This sample carries under 750,000 distinct CDR3 sequences, roughly 48% of them seen once, and the ten largest clones take about 26%. Sequenced: blood. The receptors come from a man older than 75 in good health.

This clonotype came up a few times. The chain joins TRBV20-1 to TRBJ2-5; tentative D call: TRBD2 (6 bases). The J call may be incorrect, as the DNA end agrees better with TRBJ2-4. Germline values: CDR1 DFQATT, CDR2 SNEGSKA (reference sequence). This CDR3 is 11 amino acids long. The DNA for the CDR3 is TGCAGTGCGTCGCGGGGTGGCATTCAGTACTTC. It is translated as CSASRGGIQYF.

The chain recombines TRBV3-1 with TRBJ2-3, with D maybe TRBD1 (5 bases). V lost 1 base, J lost 2 bases, and 7 bases lay in between. The V gene's germline CDR1 is LGHDT and CDR2 YNNKEL (reference sequence). The CDR3 extends over 14 amino acids. The DNA of the CDR3 is TGTGCCAGCAGCCAAGGACAGCACACAGATACGCAGTATTTT. Its translation is CASSQGQHTDTQYF.

This clonotype was detected once. The gene calls are TRBV7-2 and TRBJ1-2, with no clear D. CDR1 is SGHTA, CDR2 FQGNSA, per germline. V was shortened by 4 bases and J by 4 bases, with 16 bases between the two germline ends. The CDR3 totals 15 residues. This chain's CDR3 is CASSYGPLRVYGYTF. CDR3 nucleotides: TGTGCCAGCAGCTACGGCCCCTTGAGGGTCTATGGCTACACCTTC.

This sequence joins TRBV7-2 and TRBJ2-3; D gene ambiguous. Germline lookup yields CDR1 SGHTA and CDR2 FQGNSA. With 1 base removed from V and 0 bases from J, the gap between germline ends came to 11 bases. This CDR3 is built from 16 residues. The CDR3 protein is CASSLDAPTSTDTQYF. For the CDR3, the DNA is TGTGCCAGCAGCTTAGATGCCCCGACTAGCACAGATACGCAGTATTTT.

The V gene is TRBV4-3, the J gene TRBJ2-1, with a tentative D call TRBD2 (6 bases). V was shortened by 1 base and J by 4 bases, with 11 bases between the two germline ends. CDR3 length: 15 residues. CDR1 is LGHNA and CDR2 is YSLEER in the germline V gene. CDR3 loop: CASSQVASAYNEQFF. The CDR3 DNA reads as TGCGCCAGCAGCCAAGTGGCTAGCGCATACAATGAGCAGTTCTTC.

This chain joins TRBV27 and TRBJ2-1; D is unresolved. The V gene's germline CDR1 is MNHEY and CDR2 SMNVEV (reference sequence). The CDR3 is 9 amino acids. Trimming shortened V by 10 bases and J by 12 bases, and 10 bases separated the two germline ends. CDR3 in DNA: TGTGCCATCCTGCCGGGGCAGTTCTTC. It translates to CAILPGQFF.

This clonotype occurred once. The chain uses TRBV5-1 and TRBJ1-2; no firm D call. The CDR3 is made up of 12 amino acids. Trimming took 1 base from V and 6 from J, leaving 7 bases between them. Germline CDR1 is SGHRS and CDR2 is YFSETQ. CDR3 in amino acids: CASSLNWDGYTF. In nucleotides, the CDR3 is TGCGCCAGCAGCTTGAACTGGGATGGCTACACCTTC.

The rearrangement uses TRBV3-1 and TRBJ2-7; the D is unclear. With the DNA end fitting TRBJ2-5 better, the J assignment may be wrong. Germline V CDR1 and CDR2: LGHDT, YNNKEL (reference sequence). The CDR3 runs 14 residues. The CDR3 bases are TGTGCCAGCAGCCATCGACGGACCCAAGAGACCCAGTACTTC. This translates into CASSHRRTQETQYF.

The genes are TRBV6-2 or TRBV6-3 and TRBJ2-5; possibly TRBD2 for D (6 bases). The CDR3 runs to 13 residues. Deletions cut 6 bases from V and 2 bases from J, with 10 bases between. Germline lookup yields CDR1 MNHEY and CDR2 SVGEGT. The CDR3 DNA reads as TGTGCCAGCAGGACGGCGGGGCAAGAGACCCAGTACTTC. Encoded protein: CASRTAGQETQYF.

V and J are TRBV24-1 and TRBJ2-5; TRBD2 is a possible D gene (5 bases). Per germline, CDR1 KGHDR and CDR2 SFDVKD. The CDR3 extends over 16 amino acids. V lost 7 bases to trimming and J lost 3 bases, with 20 bases between them. In nucleotides, the CDR3 is TGTGCCACCAGCGCATACCGGGATCCCGAAGAAGAGACCCAGTACTTC. As protein: CATSAYRDPEEETQYF.

A remark on this clonotype: At one boundary the junction diverges from the germline segment, which might be a read error. The CDR3 DNA reads TGCAGTGCTAGATATGGGACAGATAATTCACCCCCCCACTTT. It is translated as CSARYGTDNSPPHF. The chain uses TRBV20-1 and TRBJ1-6, with 7 bases lining up with TRBD1. The V gene's germline CDR1 is DFQATT and CDR2 SNEGSKA (reference sequence). The CDR3 totals 14 residues.

The CDR3 bases are TGTGCCAGCAGCCGGGACACCCGAACCTACGAGCAGTACTTC. Encoded protein: CASSRDTRTYEQYF. The chain carries TRBV7-3 and TRBJ2-4; TRBD1 might be the D (6 bases). Near its end, the DNA agrees better with TRBJ2-7, so the J call may be wrong. The CDR3 spans 14 residues. CDR1 SGHTA and CDR2 FQGTGA come from the germline V gene.